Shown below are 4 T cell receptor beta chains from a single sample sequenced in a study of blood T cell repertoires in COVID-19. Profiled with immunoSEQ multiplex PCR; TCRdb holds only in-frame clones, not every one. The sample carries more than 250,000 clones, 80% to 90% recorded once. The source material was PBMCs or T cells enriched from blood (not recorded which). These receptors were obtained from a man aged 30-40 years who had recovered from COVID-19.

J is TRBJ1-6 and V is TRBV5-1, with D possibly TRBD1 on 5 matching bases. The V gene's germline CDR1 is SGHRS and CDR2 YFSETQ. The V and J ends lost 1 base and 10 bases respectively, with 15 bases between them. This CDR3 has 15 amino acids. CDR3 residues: CASSLFTGVESPLHF. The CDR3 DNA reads TGCGCCAGCAGCTTGTTCACAGGTGTTGAATCACCCCTCCACTTT.

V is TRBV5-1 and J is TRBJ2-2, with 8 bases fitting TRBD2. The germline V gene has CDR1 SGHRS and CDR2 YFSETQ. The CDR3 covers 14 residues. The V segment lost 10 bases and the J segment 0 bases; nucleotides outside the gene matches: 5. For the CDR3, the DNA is TGCGCCTCCAGTAGCGGGGCGAACACCGGGGAGCTGTTTTTT. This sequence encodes CASSSGANTGELFF. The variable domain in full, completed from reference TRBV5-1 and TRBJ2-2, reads KAGVTQTPRYLIKTRGQQVTLSCSPISGHRSVSWYQQTPGQGLQFLFEYFSETQRNKGNFPGRFSGRQFSNSRSEMNVSTLELGDSALYLCASSSGANTGELFFGEGSRLTVL.

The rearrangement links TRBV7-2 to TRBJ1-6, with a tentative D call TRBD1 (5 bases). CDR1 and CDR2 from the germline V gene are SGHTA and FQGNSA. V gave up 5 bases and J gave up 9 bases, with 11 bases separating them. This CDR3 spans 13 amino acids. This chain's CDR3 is CASSATTVSPLHF. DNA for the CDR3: TGTGCCAGCAGCGCAACGACAGTTTCACCCCTCCACTTT.

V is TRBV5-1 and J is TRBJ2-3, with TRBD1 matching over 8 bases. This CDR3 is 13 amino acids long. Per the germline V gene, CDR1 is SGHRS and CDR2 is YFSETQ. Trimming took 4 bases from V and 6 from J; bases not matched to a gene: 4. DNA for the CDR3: TGCGCCAGCAGCCTGGGACAGGTGGATACGCAGTATTTT. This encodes CASSLGQVDTQYF. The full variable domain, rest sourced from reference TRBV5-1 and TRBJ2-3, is KAGVTQTPRYLIKTRGQQVTLSCSPISGHRSVSWYQQTPGQGLQFLFEYFSETQRNKGNFPGRFSGRQFSNSRSEMNVSTLELGDSALYLCASSLGQVDTQYFGPGTRLTVL.